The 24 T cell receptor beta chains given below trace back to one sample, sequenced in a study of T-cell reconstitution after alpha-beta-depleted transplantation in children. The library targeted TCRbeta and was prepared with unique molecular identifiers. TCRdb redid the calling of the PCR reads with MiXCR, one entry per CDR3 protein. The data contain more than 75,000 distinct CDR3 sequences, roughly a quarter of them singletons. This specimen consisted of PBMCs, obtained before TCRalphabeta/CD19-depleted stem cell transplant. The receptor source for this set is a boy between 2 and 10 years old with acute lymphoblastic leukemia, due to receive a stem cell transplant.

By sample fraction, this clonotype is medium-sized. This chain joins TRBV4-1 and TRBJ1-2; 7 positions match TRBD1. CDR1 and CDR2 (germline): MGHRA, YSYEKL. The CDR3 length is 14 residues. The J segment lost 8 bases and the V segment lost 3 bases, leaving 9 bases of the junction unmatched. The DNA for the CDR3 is TGCGCCAGCAGCCAGGACAGGTTTACGGGAGGCTACACCTTC. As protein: CASSQDRFTGGYTF.

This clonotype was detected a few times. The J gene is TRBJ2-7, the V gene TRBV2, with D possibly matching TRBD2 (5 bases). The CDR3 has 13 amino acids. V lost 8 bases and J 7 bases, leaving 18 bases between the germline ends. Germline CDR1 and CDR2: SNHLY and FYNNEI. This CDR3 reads CASSEFQTGEQYF. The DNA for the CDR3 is TGTGCCAGCTCCGAGTTCCAGACGGGGGAGCAGTACTTC.

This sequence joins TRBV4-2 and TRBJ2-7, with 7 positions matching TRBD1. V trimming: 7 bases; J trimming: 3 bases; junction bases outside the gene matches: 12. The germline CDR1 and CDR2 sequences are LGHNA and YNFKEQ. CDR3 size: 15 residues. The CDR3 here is CASKADREPYYEQYF. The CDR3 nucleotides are TGTGCCAGCAAAGCTGACAGGGAACCTTACTACGAGCAGTACTTC.

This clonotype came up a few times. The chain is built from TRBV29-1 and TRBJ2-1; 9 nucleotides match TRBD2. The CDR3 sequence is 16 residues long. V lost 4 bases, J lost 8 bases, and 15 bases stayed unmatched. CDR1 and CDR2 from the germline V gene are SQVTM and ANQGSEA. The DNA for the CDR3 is TGCAGCGTTGCGACTAGCGGAGGGGGTAGTGCGTATGAGCAGTTCTTC. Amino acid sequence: CSVATSGGGSAYEQFF.

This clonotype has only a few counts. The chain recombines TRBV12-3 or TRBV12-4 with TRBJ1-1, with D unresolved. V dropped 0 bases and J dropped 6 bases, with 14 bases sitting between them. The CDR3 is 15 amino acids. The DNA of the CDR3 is TGTGCCAGCAGTTTAGCAGGAGGGCAACTGTCTGAAGCTTTCTTT. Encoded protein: CASSLAGGQLSEAFF.

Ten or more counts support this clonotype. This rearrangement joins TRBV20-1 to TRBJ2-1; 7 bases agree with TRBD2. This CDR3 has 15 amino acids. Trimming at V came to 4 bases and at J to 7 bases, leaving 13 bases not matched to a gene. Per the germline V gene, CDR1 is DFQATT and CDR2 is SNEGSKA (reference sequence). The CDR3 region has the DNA TGCAGTGCTACATCCCCTAGCGGAGATGTAAATGAGCAGTTCTTC. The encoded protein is CSATSPSGDVNEQFF.

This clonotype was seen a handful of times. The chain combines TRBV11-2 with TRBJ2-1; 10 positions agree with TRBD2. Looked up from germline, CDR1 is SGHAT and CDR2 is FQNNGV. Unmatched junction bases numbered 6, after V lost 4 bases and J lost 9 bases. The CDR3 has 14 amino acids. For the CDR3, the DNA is TGTGCCAGCAGCTCCTTTTCTAGCGGGAGTGAGCAGTTCTTC. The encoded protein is CASSSFSSGSEQFF.

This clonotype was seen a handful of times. CDR3 in amino acids: CASSQAPYRAETQYF. CDR3 nucleotide sequence: TGCGCCAGCAGCCAAGCCCCCTATAGGGCAGAGACCCAGTACTTC. The gene calls are TRBV4-1 and TRBJ2-5; D call uncertain. Germline V lookup: CDR1 MGHRA, CDR2 YSYEKL. The CDR3 consists of 15 residues. The V and J ends lost 1 base and 4 bases respectively, with 13 bases between them.

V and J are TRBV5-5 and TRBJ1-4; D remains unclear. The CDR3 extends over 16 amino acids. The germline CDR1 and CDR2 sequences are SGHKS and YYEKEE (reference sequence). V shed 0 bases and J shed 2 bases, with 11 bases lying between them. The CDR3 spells CASSLGPRTTNEKLFF. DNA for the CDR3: TGTGCCAGCAGCTTGGGCCCCAGGACGACTAATGAAAAACTGTTTTTT.

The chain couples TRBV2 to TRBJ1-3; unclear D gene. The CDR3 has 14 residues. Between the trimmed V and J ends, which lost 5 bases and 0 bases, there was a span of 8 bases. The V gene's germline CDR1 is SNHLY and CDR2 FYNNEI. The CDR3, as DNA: TGTGCCAGCAGTTCTAACCCCTCTGGAAACACCATATATTTT. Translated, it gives CASSSNPSGNTIYF.

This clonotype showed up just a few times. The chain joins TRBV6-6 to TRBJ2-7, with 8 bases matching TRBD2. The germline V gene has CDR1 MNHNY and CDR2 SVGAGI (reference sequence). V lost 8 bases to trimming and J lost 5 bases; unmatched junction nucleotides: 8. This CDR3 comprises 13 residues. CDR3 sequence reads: CASRAGGRNEQYF. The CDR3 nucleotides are TGTGCCAGCCGGGCGGGGGGCCGGAACGAGCAGTACTTC.

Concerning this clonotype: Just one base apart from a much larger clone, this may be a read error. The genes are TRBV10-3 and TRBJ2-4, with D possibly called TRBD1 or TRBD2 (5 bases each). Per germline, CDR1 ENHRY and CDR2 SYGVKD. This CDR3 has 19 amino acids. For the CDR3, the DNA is TGTGCCATCAGTGAGTCGAATGGCGTGGGGCTCGGGGCCAAAAACGTTCAGTACTTC. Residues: CAISESNGVGLGAKNVQYF.

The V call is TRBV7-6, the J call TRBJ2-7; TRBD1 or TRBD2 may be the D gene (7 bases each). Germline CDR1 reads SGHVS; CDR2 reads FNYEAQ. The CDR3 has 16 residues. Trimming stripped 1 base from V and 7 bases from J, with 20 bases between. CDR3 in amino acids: CASSLVQGGPTVEQYF. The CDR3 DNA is TGTGCCAGCAGCTTAGTTCAGGGGGGGCCCACGGTGGAGCAGTACTTC.

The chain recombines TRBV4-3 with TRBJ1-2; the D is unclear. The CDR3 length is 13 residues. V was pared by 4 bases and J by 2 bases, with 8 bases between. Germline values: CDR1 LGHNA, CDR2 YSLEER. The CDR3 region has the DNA TGCGCCAGCAGCCTTGGACGAAACTATGGCTACACCTTC. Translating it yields CASSLGRNYGYTF.

In DNA form, the CDR3 reads TGTGCCAGCAGCCAAACCGGGACAGGGGACGAGCAGTACTTC. This gives the protein CASSQTGTGDEQYF. The J gene is TRBJ2-7, the V gene TRBV3-1, with 10 bases identical to TRBD1. The CDR3 length is 14 residues. The germline gives CDR1 LGHDT, CDR2 YNNKEL (reference sequence). V shed 2 bases and J 5 bases; nucleotides not matched to a gene: 3.

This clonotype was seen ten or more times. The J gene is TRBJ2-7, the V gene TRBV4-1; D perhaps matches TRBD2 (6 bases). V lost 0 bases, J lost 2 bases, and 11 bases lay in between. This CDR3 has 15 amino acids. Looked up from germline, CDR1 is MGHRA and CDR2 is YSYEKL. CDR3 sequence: CASSQDEAGTYEQYF. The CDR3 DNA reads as TGCGCCAGCAGCCAAGATGAGGCGGGAACCTACGAGCAGTACTTC.

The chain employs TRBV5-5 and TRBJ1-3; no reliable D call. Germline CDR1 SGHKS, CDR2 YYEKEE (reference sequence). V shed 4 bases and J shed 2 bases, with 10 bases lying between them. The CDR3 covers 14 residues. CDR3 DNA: TGTGCCAGCAGCCTCCACACTACTGGAAACACCATATATTTT. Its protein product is CASSLHTTGNTIYF.

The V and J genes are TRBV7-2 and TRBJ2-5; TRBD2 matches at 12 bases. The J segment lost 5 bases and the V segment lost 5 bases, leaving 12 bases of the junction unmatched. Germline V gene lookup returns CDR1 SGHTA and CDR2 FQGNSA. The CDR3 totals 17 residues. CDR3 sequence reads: CASSPLAGGLSRETQYF. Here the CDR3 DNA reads TGTGCCAGCAGCCCACTAGCGGGAGGTTTGAGTCGGGAGACCCAGTACTTC.

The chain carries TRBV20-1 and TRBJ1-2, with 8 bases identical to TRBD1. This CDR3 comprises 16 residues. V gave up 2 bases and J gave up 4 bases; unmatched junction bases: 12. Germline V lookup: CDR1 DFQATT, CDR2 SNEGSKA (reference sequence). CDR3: CSARSQDRVEGYGYTF. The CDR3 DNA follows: TGCAGTGCTAGATCCCAGGACAGGGTGGAAGGCTATGGCTACACCTTC.

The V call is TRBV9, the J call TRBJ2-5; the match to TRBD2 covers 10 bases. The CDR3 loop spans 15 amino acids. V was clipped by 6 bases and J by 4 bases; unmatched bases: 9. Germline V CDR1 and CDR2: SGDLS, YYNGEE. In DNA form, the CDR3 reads TGTGCCAGCACCATAGGACTAGCGGAGCCAGAGACCCAGTACTTC. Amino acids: CASTIGLAEPETQYF. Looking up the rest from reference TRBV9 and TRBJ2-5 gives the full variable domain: DSGVTQTPKHLITATGQRVTLRCSPRSGDLSVYWYQQSLDQGLQFLIQYYNGEERAKGNILERFSAQQFPDLHSELNLSSLELGDSALYFCASTIGLAEPETQYFGPGTRLLVL.

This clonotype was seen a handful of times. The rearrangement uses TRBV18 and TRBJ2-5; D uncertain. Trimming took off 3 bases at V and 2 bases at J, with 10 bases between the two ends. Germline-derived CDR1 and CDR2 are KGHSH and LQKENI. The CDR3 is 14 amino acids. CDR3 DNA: TGTGCCAGCTCACCGCGGCAGATTCAAGAGACCCAGTACTTC. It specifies CASSPRQIQETQYF.

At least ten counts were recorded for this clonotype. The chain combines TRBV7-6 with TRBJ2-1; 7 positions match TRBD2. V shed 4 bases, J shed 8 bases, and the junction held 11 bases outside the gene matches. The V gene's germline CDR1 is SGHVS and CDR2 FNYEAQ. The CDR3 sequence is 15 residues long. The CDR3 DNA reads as TGTGCCAGCAGCTCCTGGACTAGTGCATTCGATGAGCAGTTCTTC. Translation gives CASSSWTSAFDEQFF. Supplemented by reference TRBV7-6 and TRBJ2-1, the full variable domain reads GAGVSQSPRYKVTKRGQDVALRCDPISGHVSLYWYRQALGQGPEFLTYFNYEAQQDKSGLPNDRFSAERPEGSISTLTIQRTEQRDSAMYRCASSSWTSAFDEQFFGPGTRLTVL.

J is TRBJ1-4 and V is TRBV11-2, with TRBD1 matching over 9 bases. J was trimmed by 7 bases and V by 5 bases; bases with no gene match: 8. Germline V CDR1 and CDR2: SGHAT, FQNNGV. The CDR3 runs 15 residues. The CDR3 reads CASSPSTGGSEKLFF. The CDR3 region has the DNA TGTGCCAGCAGCCCCTCGACAGGGGGGAGTGAAAAACTGTTTTTT. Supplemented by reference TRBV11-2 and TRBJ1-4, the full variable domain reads EAGVAQSPRYKIIEKRQSVAFWCNPISGHATLYWYQQILGQGPKLLIQFQNNGVVDDSQLPKDRFSAERLKGVDSTLKIQPAKLEDSAVYLCASSPSTGGSEKLFFGSGTQLSVL.

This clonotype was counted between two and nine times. The CDR3 sequence: CASSLGRGEQFF. DNA of the CDR3: TGTGCCAGCAGTTTGGGACGCGGTGAGCAGTTCTTC. The V and J genes are TRBV28 and TRBJ2-1, with D perhaps being TRBD1 or TRBD2 (5 bases each). Germline-derived CDR1 and CDR2 are MDHEN and SYDVKM. This CDR3 contains 12 residues. V dropped 3 bases and J dropped 9 bases, with 9 bases sitting between them.